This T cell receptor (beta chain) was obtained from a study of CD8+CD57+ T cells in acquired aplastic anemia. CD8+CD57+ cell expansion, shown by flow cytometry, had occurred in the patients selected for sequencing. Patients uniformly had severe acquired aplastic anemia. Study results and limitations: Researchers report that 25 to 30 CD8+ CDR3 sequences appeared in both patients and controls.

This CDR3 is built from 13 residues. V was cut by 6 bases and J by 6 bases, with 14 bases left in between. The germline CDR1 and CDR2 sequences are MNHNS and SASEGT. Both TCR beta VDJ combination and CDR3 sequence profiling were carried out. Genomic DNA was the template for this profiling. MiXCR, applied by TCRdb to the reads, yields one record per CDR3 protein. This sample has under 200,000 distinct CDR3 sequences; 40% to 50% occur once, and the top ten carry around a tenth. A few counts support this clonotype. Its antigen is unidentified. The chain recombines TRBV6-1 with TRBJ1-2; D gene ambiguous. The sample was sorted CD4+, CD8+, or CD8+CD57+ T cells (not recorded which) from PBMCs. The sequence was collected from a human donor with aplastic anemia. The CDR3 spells CASRRDNWDGYTF. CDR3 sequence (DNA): TGTGCCAGCAGACGAGACAATTGGGATGGCTACACCTTC.